The 5 T cell receptor beta chains reported below all come from one sample, sequenced in a study of T cells in Graves' hyperthyroidism and ophthalmopathy. TCR beta CDR3 sequences were amplified from RNA transcripts. A first-round RT-PCR of the TCR CDR3 used the HTBI primer set. TCRdb reprocessed the multiplex PCR reads with MiXCR, giving one entry per CDR3 protein. In the table there are 250,000 to 350,000 distinct CDR3 sequences, approximately 15% of which are singletons. The sample comprised blood. The receptors originated from a man aged 25-45 years with Graves' hyperthyroidism.

This clonotype was counted at least ten times. J is TRBJ2-1 and V is TRBV12-3 or TRBV12-4, with TRBD2 as a possible D gene (6 bases). Trimming stripped 10 bases from V and 10 bases from J, with 17 bases between. CDR3 length: 12 residues. CDR3 sequence: CANGIGRGEQFF. The CDR3 DNA follows: TGTGCCAACGGTATAGGGCGGGGAGAGCAGTTCTTC.

As regards this clonotype: A much larger clone sits a single nucleotide away, making a read error possible. The J gene is TRBJ1-2, the V gene TRBV3-1, with D possibly being TRBD1 (5 bases). Germline V gene data show CDR1 as LGHDT and CDR2 as YNNKEL (reference sequence). The CDR3 has 13 residues. The CDR3 region has the DNA TGTGCCAGCAGCCTTGGACGGGGGGATGGCTGCACCTTC. Its protein is CASSLGRGDGCTF.

This clonotype came up a few times. The chain carries TRBV6-1 and TRBJ2-3; D may be TRBD2 (6 bases). Germline lookup yields CDR1 MNHNS and CDR2 SASEGT. The CDR3 contains 15 residues. Trimming took 7 bases from V and 3 from J, leaving 17 bases between them. The CDR3 nucleotides read TGTGCCAGCAAACGTTCGGGACTGCGGACAGATACGCAGTATTTT. Translating it yields CASKRSGLRTDTQYF.

This clonotype was detected only a few times. The rearrangement uses TRBV18 and TRBJ2-6; D unresolved. V shed 3 bases and J shed 0 bases, with 15 bases lying between them. Per the germline V gene, CDR1 is KGHSH and CDR2 is LQKENI. The CDR3 runs to 18 residues. The CDR3 loop is CASSPLQLHSSGANVLTF. The CDR3, as DNA: TGTGCCAGCTCACCCCTACAATTACACAGCTCTGGGGCCAACGTCCTGACTTTC.

This clonotype was seen a handful of times. The V call is TRBV4-1, the J call TRBJ2-7; TRBD1 is a possible D gene (5 bases). Germline values: CDR1 MGHRA, CDR2 YSYEKL. Trimming took off 2 bases at V and 5 bases at J, with 16 bases between the two ends. The CDR3 is 15 residues long. The CDR3 is CASSQQAGNGNEQYF. The CDR3 DNA reads as TGCGCCAGCAGCCAACAGGCAGGGAATGGGAACGAGCAGTACTTC.